These 28 T cell receptor beta chains were all obtained from the same sample, sequenced in a study of cytomegalovirus exposure and HLA in healthy donors. The study ran its PCR with 60 Vbeta and 13 Jbeta primers. The data were produced by immunoSEQ multiplex PCR, yet TCRdb's version contains in-frame clones alone and is incomplete. The sample shows approximately 150,000 clones, around 80% of them seen only once. Sequences were obtained from PBMCs. These receptors were obtained from a middle-aged man in good health and CMV-seronegative.

J is TRBJ1-1 and V is TRBV14; D unresolved. The CDR3 covers 15 residues. The germline V and J ends were trimmed by 1 base and 0 bases, with 9 bases remaining between them. Germline V CDR1 and CDR2: SGHDN, FVKESK. Written as DNA, the CDR3 is TGTGCCAGCAGCCAAGTTACGGGGATGAACACTGAAGCTTTCTTT. The encoded protein is CASSQVTGMNTEAFF.

This clone has just a few counts. This rearrangement joins TRBV6-6 to TRBJ2-7, with TRBD1 as a possible D gene (5 bases). The CDR3 is 13 amino acids. The V gene lost 5 bases and the J gene lost 2 bases, with 10 bases spanning the gap. Germline assignment: CDR1 MNHNY and CDR2 SVGAGI (reference sequence). In DNA, the CDR3 is TGTGCCAGCAGTACACCAGGGACCTACGAGCAGTACTTC. This codes for CASSTPGTYEQYF.

CDR3 DNA: TGTGCCAGCAGCCTAAGACAGGGGTACGAGCAGTACTTC. Translating it yields CASSLRQGYEQYF. The chain uses TRBV7-2 and TRBJ2-7; TRBD1 matches 8 bases. The CDR3 loop spans 13 amino acids. Germline loops: CDR1 SGHTA, CDR2 FQGNSA. Losses at the gene ends were 5 bases for V and 4 bases for J; bases not matched to a gene: 4.

This sequence joins TRBV5-4 and TRBJ2-5; D is possibly TRBD2 (5 bases). The germline gives CDR1 SGHNT, CDR2 YYREEE (reference sequence). Trimming cost V 2 bases and J 7 bases, with 12 bases left between them. There are 13 residues in the CDR3. CDR3 region: CASSFGGLGTQYF. The CDR3 DNA follows: TGTGCCAGCAGCTTCGGCGGGTTAGGGACCCAGTACTTC.

This clone showed up just a few times. V usage is TRBV18 and J usage is TRBJ1-2; D gene ambiguous. The germline V gene encodes CDR1 KGHSH and CDR2 LQKENI. The CDR3 consists of 13 residues. With 7 bases removed from V and 3 bases from J, the gap between germline ends came to 12 bases. In DNA form, the CDR3 reads TGTGCCAGCTTGGAGGGAGCTGACTATGGCTACACCTTC. It is translated as CASLEGADYGYTF.

The J gene is TRBJ2-7, the V gene TRBV29-1; tentative D call: TRBD1 (5 bases). The CDR3 has 13 residues. The germline V gene encodes CDR1 SQVTM and CDR2 ANQGSEA. Trimming removed 6 bases at V and 2 bases at J, with 14 bases between. The CDR3 loop is CSVTLTGPYEQYF. The CDR3 DNA is TGCAGCGTAACCCTCACAGGTCCCTACGAGCAGTACTTC.

This chain uses TRBV11-2 with TRBJ2-2; D unresolved. V gave up 4 bases and J gave up 7 bases, with 13 bases separating them. The germline V gene encodes CDR1 SGHAT and CDR2 FQNNGV. The CDR3 is 14 amino acids. CDR3 nucleotides: TGTGCCAGCAGCTCTCACACTATCAACGGGGAGCTGTTTTTT. It yields the protein CASSSHTINGELFF.

This chain uses TRBV7-2 with TRBJ1-2; perhaps TRBD1 as D (5 bases). The CDR3 totals 15 residues. V lost 1 base and J lost 3, with 12 bases in between. The V gene's germline CDR1 is SGHTA and CDR2 FQGNSA. This chain's CDR3 is CASSLGGGRDYGYTF. In nucleotides, the CDR3 is TGTGCCAGCAGCTTAGGCGGCGGCAGGGACTATGGCTACACCTTC.

The chain is built from TRBV7-3 and TRBJ2-2, with D hard to call. The CDR3 totals 17 residues. Trimming took 0 bases from V and 0 from J, leaving 11 bases between them. Germline CDR1 and CDR2: SGHTA and FQGTGA. The CDR3 DNA reads as TGTGCCAGCAGCTTAACGCCAGTGAGGACGAACACCGGGGAGCTGTTTTTT. Protein sequence: CASSLTPVRTNTGELFF.

V gene TRBV7-2 combines with J gene TRBJ1-2; possible D gene TRBD1, 6 bases. Deletions cut 5 bases from V and 1 base from J, with 11 bases between. CDR3 length equals 14 residues. In germline, CDR1 is SGHTA, CDR2 FQGNSA. The CDR3 DNA follows: TGTGCCAGCAGCCGCAAACAGGGTAACTATGGCTACACCTTC. This encodes CASSRKQGNYGYTF.

This clone was detected a few times. The chain carries TRBV2 and TRBJ1-4; no clear D gene. From germline, CDR1 is SNHLY and CDR2 FYNNEI. The CDR3 runs to 15 residues. Trimming took off 6 bases at V and 0 bases at J, with 11 bases between the two ends. In nucleotides, the CDR3 is TGTGCCAGCAGCATTGCGCCTCCAACTAATGAAAAACTGTTTTTT. Amino acids: CASSIAPPTNEKLFF.

This clone was counted once. CDR3 DNA: TGTGCCAGTGGACTAGCCCCAGGAGATACGCAGTATTTT. Residues: CASGLAPGDTQYF. The V and J genes are TRBV7-3 and TRBJ2-3, with 8 bases fitting TRBD2. The V segment lost 9 bases and the J segment 5 bases; nucleotides outside the gene matches: 7. There are 13 residues in the CDR3. Looked up from germline, CDR1 is SGHTA and CDR2 is FQGTGA.

As concerns this clone: One end of the junction does not line up with germline, which may come from a read error. V is TRBV6-1 and J is TRBJ2-5; the D is unclear. The germline V gene has CDR1 MNHNS and CDR2 SASEGT. This CDR3 spans 13 amino acids. The CDR3 protein is CASSEHTEESQYF. The CDR3 DNA is TGTGCCAGCAGTGAACACACAGAAGAGAGCCAGTACTTC.

J is TRBJ2-5 and V is TRBV5-4, with TRBD2 identical over 7 bases. There are 11 residues in the CDR3. V dropped 4 bases and J dropped 11; count of bases not matched to a gene: 5. Germline V gives CDR1 SGHNT, CDR2 YYREEE (reference sequence). Here the CDR3 reads CASSDLGGQYF. CDR3 nucleotide sequence: TGTGCCAGCAGCGATCTGGGGGGGCAGTACTTC. The full variable domain, in which reference TRBV5-4 and TRBJ2-5 provide the parts outside the CDR3, is ETGVTQSPTHLIKTRGQQVTLRCSSQSGHNTVSWYQQALGQGPQFIFQYYREEENGRGNFPPRFSGLQFPNYSSELNVNALELDDSALYLCASSDLGGQYFGPGTRLLVL.

The chain combines TRBV7-2 with TRBJ2-7; a possible D gene is TRBD1 (6 bases). V lost 5 bases and J 6 bases, leaving 17 bases between the germline ends. The CDR3 runs 14 residues. CDR1 SGHTA and CDR2 FQGNSA come from the germline V gene. The CDR3 DNA sequence: TGTGCCAGCAGCCCAAAGGGGGATTCGGCCGAGCAGTACTTC. The encoded protein is CASSPKGDSAEQYF.

The table lists this clone with a few counts. The chain recombines TRBV7-3 with TRBJ2-1; 9 nucleotides align to TRBD2. The CDR3 has 15 residues. J gave up 2 bases and V 5 bases, and 4 bases lay outside the gene matches. The germline gives CDR1 SGHTA, CDR2 FQGTGA. The CDR3, as DNA: TGTGCCAGCAGCATCGGACTAGCGACCTACAATGAGCAGTTCTTC. It yields the protein CASSIGLATYNEQFF.

The V gene is TRBV4-1, the J gene TRBJ1-1; D is perhaps TRBD1 (6 bases). The CDR3 spans 15 residues. Trimming removed 5 bases at V and 1 base at J, with 14 bases between. Germline CDR1 MGHRA, CDR2 YSYEKL. The CDR3 bases are TGCGCCAGCAGCTATCGGGACAAGGGGAACACTGAAGCTTTCTTT. This gives the protein CASSYRDKGNTEAFF.

The chain links TRBV18 to TRBJ2-2; possible D gene TRBD1, 6 bases. V lost 3 bases and J lost 4, with 12 bases in between. This CDR3 has 15 residues. The germline CDR1 and CDR2 sequences are KGHSH and LQKENI. As DNA, the CDR3 is TGTGCCAGCTCACCGCACCCACAGGGCACCGGGGAGCTGTTTTTT. This gives the protein CASSPHPQGTGELFF.

The V and J genes are TRBV5-1 and TRBJ2-5; weak D call: TRBD1 (5 bases). CDR3 length: 13 residues. The germline CDR1 and CDR2 sequences are SGHRS and YFSETQ. V lost 4 bases, J lost 3 bases, and 10 bases lay in between. CDR3 sequence reads: CASSTTAKETQYF. The DNA of the CDR3 is TGCGCCAGCAGCACGACAGCCAAAGAGACCCAGTACTTC.

CDR3 DNA sequence: TGTGCCAGCAGTGCTTTGTCTAGCGGGGGCCGGGATACGCAGTATTTT. This sequence encodes CASSALSSGGRDTQYF. V gene TRBV2 combines with J gene TRBJ2-3; 10 nucleotides agree with TRBD2. This CDR3 is 16 amino acids long. Germline V gene sequence: CDR1 SNHLY, CDR2 FYNNEI. Trimming removed 4 bases from V and 6 bases from J; junction bases left unmatched: 10.

The rearrangement joins TRBV27 to TRBJ2-1; no reliable D call. Trimming cost V 3 bases and J 10 bases, with 10 bases left between them. Germline-derived CDR1 and CDR2 are MNHEY and SMNVEV (reference sequence). This CDR3 comprises 12 residues. The chain's CDR3 is CASSFSSREQFF. For the CDR3, the DNA is TGTGCCAGCAGTTTTAGCAGTAGGGAGCAGTTCTTC.

The chain joins TRBV11-2 to TRBJ2-7, with TRBD2 identical over 10 bases. The CDR3 is made up of 14 amino acids. The trim removed 6 bases at V and 4 bases at J, leaving 6 bases unmatched. CDR1 and CDR2 (germline): SGHAT, FQNNGV. CDR3 sequence (DNA): TGTGCCAGCAGTCAAGCGGGGGGGGAGTACGAGCAGTACTTC. It is translated as CASSQAGGEYEQYF.

V and J are TRBV27 and TRBJ1-6; 7 bases fit TRBD1. The CDR3 is made up of 18 amino acids. V lost 4 bases to trimming and J lost 4 bases; unmatched junction nucleotides: 13. Germline lookup yields CDR1 MNHEY and CDR2 SMNVEV (reference sequence). The CDR3 sequence: CASSSPGQLEVYNSPLHF. CDR3 nucleotides: TGTGCCAGCAGTTCACCGGGACAGCTGGAAGTTTATAATTCACCCCTCCACTTT.

The chain combines TRBV15 with TRBJ1-2; TRBD1 matches 10 bases. CDR3 length: 17 amino acids. V shed 2 bases and J 5 bases; nucleotides not matched to a gene: 11. The V gene's germline CDR1 is LNHNV and CDR2 YYDKDF (reference sequence). The CDR3 DNA reads TGTGCCACCAGCAGATCCCTTTGGGGACAGGGGTCTTATGGCTACACCTTC. It specifies CATSRSLWGQGSYGYTF.

In its sample, this clone was seen once. The gene calls are TRBV4-3 and TRBJ1-6; 7 bases line up with TRBD1. The germline CDR1 and CDR2 sequences are LGHNA and YSLEER. The trim removed 1 base at V and 7 bases at J, leaving 4 bases unmatched. The CDR3 runs to 15 residues. The CDR3 spells CASSQGTGDNSPLHF. DNA for the CDR3: TGCGCCAGCAGCCAAGGAACAGGGGACAATTCACCCCTCCACTTT.

This clone was picked up a small number of times. The rearrangement joins TRBV6-1 to TRBJ1-5; 8 bases map to TRBD1. The CDR3 is 14 amino acids. Germline V CDR1 and CDR2: MNHNS, SASEGT. After removal of 6 bases from V and 5 bases from J, the junction contained 6 bases not matched to a gene. CDR3 DNA sequence: TGTGCCAGCAGGGACAGGGTTCGTCATCAGCCCCAGCATTTT. It translates to CASRDRVRHQPQHF.

The rearrangement uses TRBV28 and TRBJ1-5; tentatively, D is TRBD1 (5 bases). Germline V CDR1 and CDR2: MDHEN, SYDVKM. The CDR3 loop spans 15 amino acids. Deletions cut 8 bases from V and 0 bases from J, with 14 bases between. CDR3 sequence: CASRLSGYSNQPQHF. The DNA of the CDR3 is TGTGCCAGCCGTCTCTCAGGGTATAGCAATCAGCCCCAGCATTTT. Based on the CDR3 plus reference TRBV28 and TRBJ1-5, the full variable domain is DVKVTQSSRYLVKRTGEKVFLECVQDMDHENMFWYRQDPGLGLRLIYFSYDVKMKEKGDIPEGYSVSREKKERFSLILESASTNQTSMYLCASRLSGYSNQPQHFGDGTRLSIL.

This sequence joins TRBV21-1 and TRBJ2-1; no check of the table's D call, TRBD1, against the DNA was made. TRBV21-1 counts as a pseudogene. The CDR3 is made up of 16 amino acids. The CDR3 coding sequence is TGTGCCAGCAGCAAAGGGTGGGACAGGGAGGGCGGTGAGCAGTTCTTC. Amino acids: CASSKGWDREGGEQFF.